This T cell receptor (beta chain) was captured in a study of cytomegalovirus exposure and HLA in healthy donors. Study-wide results and caveats: According to a later analysis, TCR clusters from the first cohort tended to co-occur in the roughly 110 validation repertoires. It was reportedly the case that the classifier diagnosed cytomegalovirus status with high specificity and sensitivity. Associated with cytomegalovirus, according to the listing, were 150 to 200 TCR beta chains.

In the case of this clone: Antigen unknown.

The protocol was immunoSEQ multiplex PCR, while the TCRdb copy is restricted to in-frame clones and leaves out a portion. The sample includes fewer than 150,000 clones, around 88% of them seen just once. Sequencing was done on a sample of PBMCs. The origin of this receptor is a woman aged 18-29 years in good health and CMV-seropositive.

Here the CDR3 reads CASSVVANTEAFF. DNA for the CDR3: TGTGCCAGCAGCGTAGTGGCTAACACTGAAGCTTTCTTT. This chain connects TRBV9 to TRBJ1-1; no definite D call. Germline values: CDR1 SGDLS, CDR2 YYNGEE. V was clipped by 0 bases and J by 2 bases, with 5 bases between them. This CDR3 has 13 amino acids.